This T cell receptor (beta chain) was observed in a study of T-cell reconstitution after alpha-beta-depleted transplantation in children (dated by TCRdb to about 2016). A note on the overall study: The study quantitatively tracked T-cell immune reconstitution after TCRalphabeta/CD19-depleted allogeneic hematopoietic cell transplantation in children using TCR repertoire profiling. General conclusions and limits of the study: In some patients, the high TCRbeta diversity seen at day 60 was put down to recipient T cells and intrathymic progenitors that had survived conditioning. Apparently early alphabetaT-cell count recovery about two months after transplant reportedly relied on only several hundred rapidly expanded clones derived from non-depleted graft cells. Over subsequent months, a decline in hyperexpanded clone frequencies was noted, and after one year, T-cell counts and TCRbeta diversity were mostly ascribed to newly produced T cells.

Library prep was done by PCR. TCRdb shows the sequencer as Illumina HiSeq 2500. Molecular barcoding was employed in the preparation of TCR libraries, with unique molecular identifiers being used to normalize TCRbeta repertoire quantification. TCRdb ran its own pipeline on the public reads, namely fastp trimming at Q25 and MiXCR clone calling, and kept in-frame beta chains. When rows share a CDR3 protein, they turn into one entry using the most common DNA and genes. Recorded for this sample are 200,000 or so distinct CDR3 sequences; approximately 6.9% of them occurred a single time. Of the sample, just over 5.5% is held by the ten largest clones. The germline V gene (reference sequence) yields SEHNR for CDR1 and FQNEAQ for CDR2. Reading from cysteine to phenylalanine, the CDR3 counts 18 amino acids. The CDR3 DNA has 54 bases and is translated from base 1. V ends up 4 bases short and J 3 bases short, with an unmatched junction base count of 8.

Explained via the paper, the treatment or condition label denotes: allogeneic hematopoietic cell transplantation with graft depleted of TCRalphabeta T cells and CD19 B cells. TCRalphabeta/CD19-depleted allogeneic hematopoietic cell grafts were given to the transplant recipients, all of whom were children. The sample holds many counts of this clonotype. Its binding antigen is unknown. Qualities for individual bases were not recorded, and no much larger clone is one base off. The chain was built from TRBV7-9 and TRBJ2-6; TRBD2 matches 11 bases in the middle. The sequence came from a boy aged 2 to 9 with acute lymphoblastic leukemia, due to receive a stem cell transplant. Source: PBMCs, taken before TCRalphabeta/CD19-depleted stem cell transplant. The CDR3: CASSSLAGGYLGANVLTF. The nucleotide sequence is TGTGCCAGCAGCTCCTTAGCGGGGGGGTATCTTGGGGCCAACGTCCTGACTTTC.